A single sample is the source of the 20 T cell receptor beta chains below, sequenced in a study of beta chain features in type 1 diabetes. Expressed TCRB transcripts were sequenced because the entire RNA isolate underwent reverse transcription. Assay used: immunoSEQ multiplex PCR; TCRdb lists only in-frame clones, some missing. The sample contains 300,000 to 450,000 clones, around 20% of which appear only once. The sample comprised naive CD4+ T cells from blood. These receptors were obtained from a woman under 30 in good health.

The rearrangement joins TRBV5-1 to TRBJ2-7, with 7 positions matching TRBD1. V gave up 1 base and J gave up 3 bases; unmatched junction bases: 7. This CDR3 comprises 15 residues. CDR1 is SGHRS and CDR2 is YFSETQ in the germline V gene. CDR3 loop: CASSLTPGQNYEQYF. CDR3 DNA: TGCGCCAGCAGCTTGACTCCGGGACAGAACTACGAGCAGTACTTC. Using reference TRBV5-1 and TRBJ2-7 for the parts outside the CDR3, the full variable domain is KAGVTQTPRYLIKTRGQQVTLSCSPISGHRSVSWYQQTPGQGLQFLFEYFSETQRNKGNFPGRFSGRQFSNSRSEMNVSTLELGDSALYLCASSLTPGQNYEQYFGPGTRLTVT.

This clone was seen a few times. The V gene is TRBV19, the J gene TRBJ2-2; D gene ambiguous. CDR1 is LNHDA, CDR2 SQIVND, per germline (reference sequence). The CDR3 runs 14 residues. Trimming removed 4 bases at V and 0 bases at J, with 6 bases between. As DNA, the CDR3 is TGTGCCAGTAGTAAACGGTCGAACACCGGGGAGCTGTTTTTT. It encodes CASSKRSNTGELFF.

V gene TRBV4-1 combines with J gene TRBJ2-1; D unclear. CDR3 length equals 17 residues. Germline V gene lookup returns CDR1 MGHRA and CDR2 YSYEKL. Trimming removed 0 bases from V and 0 bases from J, with 12 bases in between. The CDR3 bases are TGCGCCAGCAGCCAAGAGGGCAGGCAAAGCTCCTACAATGAGCAGTTCTTC. Its protein is CASSQEGRQSSYNEQFF.

This clone has more than one count but fewer than ten. J is TRBJ1-6 and V is TRBV30, with 7 positions matching TRBD1. Germline V gives CDR1 GTSNPN, CDR2 SVGIG (reference sequence). The V gene end was trimmed by 0 bases and the J gene end by 2 bases; junction bases not matched to a gene: 4. This CDR3 has 16 residues. The CDR3 nucleotides read TGTGCCTGGAGTGTACGAAGGGGGCCCTATAATTCACCCCTCCACTTT. The encoded protein is CAWSVRRGPYNSPLHF.

The rearrangement joins TRBV11-2 to TRBJ1-1; D is perhaps TRBD1 (5 bases). The germline V gene encodes CDR1 SGHAT and CDR2 FQNNGV. The CDR3 extends over 12 amino acids. V was shortened by 3 bases and J by 8 bases, with 10 bases between the two germline ends. CDR3 sequence (DNA): TGTGCCAGCAGCTTGTCGACAGTCGAAGCTTTCTTT. It is translated as CASSLSTVEAFF.

About this clone itself: Additional DNA sequences in this sample encode the identical CDR3. The chain links TRBV5-1 to TRBJ1-1, with D possibly matching TRBD1 (5 bases). Trimming shortened V by 4 bases and J by 1 base, and 8 bases separated the two germline ends. The CDR3 is 13 amino acids. Germline V gene data show CDR1 as SGHRS and CDR2 as YFSETQ. CDR3 nucleotides: TGCGCCAGCAGCCCCACAGGGAACACTGAAGCTTTCTTT. Translation: CASSPTGNTEAFF.

In its sample, this clone was seen a few times. The chain couples TRBV7-6 to TRBJ2-5, with D uncertain. This CDR3 is built from 13 residues. CDR1 is SGHVS and CDR2 is FNYEAQ in the germline V gene. The V end lost 1 base, the J end lost 3 bases, and 6 bases lay between the germline ends. The CDR3 sequence: CASSLVVEETQYF. CDR3 bases: TGTGCCAGCAGCTTAGTAGTAGAAGAGACCCAGTACTTC.

This clone has just a few counts. The genes are TRBV29-1 and TRBJ2-2; D unresolved. The CDR3 loop spans 13 amino acids. Trimming shortened V by 1 base and J by 1 base, and 4 bases separated the two germline ends. Germline V lookup: CDR1 SQVTM, CDR2 ANQGSEA. CDR3 DNA: TGCAGCGTTGAAGGGCAGAACACCGGGGAGCTGTTTTTT. This translates into CSVEGQNTGELFF.

The chain carries TRBV5-6 and TRBJ2-7; 7 bases map to TRBD1. The CDR3 sequence is 15 residues long. Looked up from germline, CDR1 is SGHDT and CDR2 is YYEEEE. The ends lost 3 bases at V and 0 bases at J; junction bases unmatched: 6. Written as DNA, the CDR3 is TGTGCCAGCAGCTCCTTGGACAGGCCCTCCTACGAGCAGTACTTC. Encoded protein: CASSSLDRPSYEQYF.

This clone was recorded a few times. V gene TRBV19 combines with J gene TRBJ1-2, with D uncertain. The CDR3 is 15 residues long. With 3 bases removed from V and 8 bases from J, the gap between germline ends came to 19 bases. Germline lookup yields CDR1 LNHDA and CDR2 SQIVND (reference sequence). CDR3 sequence (DNA): TGTGCCAGTAGTATCATTGGTCAGAGCCTGGAGGGCTACACCTTC. Its protein product is CASSIIGQSLEGYTF.

The V call is TRBV25-1, the J call TRBJ2-1, with D possibly being TRBD1 (6 bases). V was trimmed by 4 bases and J by 4 bases, leaving 8 bases between them. The length of the CDR3 is 13 residues. The germline V gene encodes CDR1 MGHDK and CDR2 SYGVNS. CDR3 residues: CASSVGQYNEQFF. CDR3 sequence (DNA): TGTGCCAGCAGTGTAGGACAGTACAATGAGCAGTTCTTC.

The gene calls are TRBV4-1 and TRBJ2-5; tentative D call: TRBD2 (6 bases). There are 10 residues in the CDR3. From germline, CDR1 is MGHRA and CDR2 YSYEKL. Trimming shortened V by 11 bases and J by 5 bases, and 9 bases separated the two germline ends. The CDR3 nucleotides read TGCGCCTCGGCGGGGGAGACCCAGTACTTC. Translation gives CASAGETQYF.

The rearrangement uses TRBV6-5 and TRBJ1-2, with 7 positions matching TRBD1. This CDR3 is 14 amino acids long. The germline V gene has CDR1 MNHEY and CDR2 SVGAGI. V was clipped by 5 bases and J by 8 bases; unmatched bases: 11. The CDR3 is CASSKGQTIRGYTF. In nucleotides, the CDR3 is TGTGCCAGCAGTAAGGGACAGACGATAAGGGGCTACACCTTC.

As regards this clone: Other DNA sequences in this specimen translate into the identical CDR3. The rearrangement joins TRBV18 to TRBJ1-2; a weak D match, TRBD1 (5 bases). The CDR3 runs to 14 residues. CDR1 and CDR2 (germline): KGHSH, LQKENI. The germline V and J ends were trimmed by 6 bases and 0 bases, with 11 bases remaining between them. The DNA for the CDR3 is TGTGCCAGCTCTCCGGACAAAGCTAACTATGGCTACACCTTC. Translation: CASSPDKANYGYTF.

The V and J genes are TRBV30 and TRBJ2-6; D might be TRBD1 (6 bases). The CDR3 runs to 16 residues. V gave up 2 bases and J gave up 4 bases, with 15 bases separating them. From germline, CDR1 is GTSNPN and CDR2 SVGIG (reference sequence). The CDR3: CAWSRKGTPGANVLTF. The CDR3 DNA reads TGTGCCTGGAGTAGGAAGGGGACACCCGGGGCCAACGTCCTGACTTTC.

This rearrangement joins TRBV27 to TRBJ2-5; 7 nucleotides align to TRBD1. With 0 bases clipped from V and 1 base from J, the junction kept 2 bases outside the gene matches. Germline lookup yields CDR1 MNHEY and CDR2 SMNVEV (reference sequence). The CDR3 has 15 residues. The CDR3 sequence is CASSLSRQGQETQYF. The CDR3 bases are TGTGCCAGCAGTTTATCGCGACAGGGCCAAGAGACCCAGTACTTC.

The V gene is TRBV5-6, the J gene TRBJ1-5; possibly TRBD1 for D (6 bases). Germline V gene lookup returns CDR1 SGHDT and CDR2 YYEEEE. Trimming shortened V by 6 bases and J by 0 bases, and 16 bases separated the two germline ends. The CDR3 sequence is 16 residues long. CDR3 bases: TGTGCCAGCAAACGGGGGGGCGGGAATAGCAATCAGCCCCAGCATTTT. Translated: CASKRGGGNSNQPQHF.

The chain couples TRBV25-1 to TRBJ1-2; possible D gene TRBD1, 5 bases. The germline V and J ends were trimmed by 1 base and 7 bases, with 13 bases remaining between them. CDR3 length: 14 residues. Germline V CDR1 and CDR2: MGHDK, SYGVNS. The chain's CDR3 is CASSESGDSSGYTF. CDR3 nucleotide sequence: TGTGCCAGCAGTGAATCGGGGGATTCGAGTGGCTACACCTTC.

V is TRBV11-1 and J is TRBJ2-3; D is undetermined. The germline gives CDR1 SGHAT, CDR2 FQDESV (reference sequence). Trimming left V 5 bases short and J 7 bases short, with 10 bases between. This CDR3 is built from 12 residues. The CDR3, as DNA: TGTGCCAGCAGCCTTGACATGTATACGCAGTATTTT. Its translation is CASSLDMYTQYF.

This clone was seen a few times. J is TRBJ1-2 and V is TRBV28, with D perhaps matching TRBD1 (6 bases). Trimming pared 4 bases from V and 4 bases from J, leaving 22 bases between. The germline V gene has CDR1 MDHEN and CDR2 SYDVKM. The CDR3 contains 17 residues. The CDR3 DNA sequence: TGTGCCAGCAGTTCCACGGACAGTACCTCTAATATCTATGGCTACACCTTC. Translated: CASSSTDSTSNIYGYTF.